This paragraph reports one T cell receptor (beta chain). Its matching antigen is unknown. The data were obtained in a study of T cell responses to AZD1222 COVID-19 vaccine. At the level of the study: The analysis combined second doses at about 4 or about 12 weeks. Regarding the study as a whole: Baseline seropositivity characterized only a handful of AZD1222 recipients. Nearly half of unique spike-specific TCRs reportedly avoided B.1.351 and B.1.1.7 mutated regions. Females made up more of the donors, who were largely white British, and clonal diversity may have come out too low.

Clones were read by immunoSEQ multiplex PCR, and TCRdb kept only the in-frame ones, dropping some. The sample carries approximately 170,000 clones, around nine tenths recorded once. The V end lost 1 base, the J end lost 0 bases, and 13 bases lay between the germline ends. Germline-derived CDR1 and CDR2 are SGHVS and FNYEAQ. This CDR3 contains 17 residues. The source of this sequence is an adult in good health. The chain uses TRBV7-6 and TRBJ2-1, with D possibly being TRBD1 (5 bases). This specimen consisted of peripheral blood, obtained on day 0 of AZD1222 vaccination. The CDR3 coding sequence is TGTGCCAGCAGCTTAGATCCAGGGTACAGCTCCTACAATGAGCAGTTCTTC. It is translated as CASSLDPGYSSYNEQFF.